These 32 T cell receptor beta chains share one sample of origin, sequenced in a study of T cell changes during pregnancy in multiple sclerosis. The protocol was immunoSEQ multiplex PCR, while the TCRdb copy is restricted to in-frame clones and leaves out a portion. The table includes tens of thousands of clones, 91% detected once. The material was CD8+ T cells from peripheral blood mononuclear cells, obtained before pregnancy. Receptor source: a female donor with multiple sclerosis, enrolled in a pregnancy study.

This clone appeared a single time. The CDR3 region is CASRPDRLGPYNEQFF. In DNA, the CDR3 is TGTGCCAGCAGGCCAGACCGACTAGGGCCTTACAATGAGCAGTTCTTC. V usage is TRBV11-1 and J usage is TRBJ2-1; possible D gene TRBD2, 6 bases. CDR1 SGHAT and CDR2 FQDESV come from the germline V gene (reference sequence). This CDR3 is built from 16 residues. V lost 6 bases, J lost 4 bases, and 19 bases lay in between.

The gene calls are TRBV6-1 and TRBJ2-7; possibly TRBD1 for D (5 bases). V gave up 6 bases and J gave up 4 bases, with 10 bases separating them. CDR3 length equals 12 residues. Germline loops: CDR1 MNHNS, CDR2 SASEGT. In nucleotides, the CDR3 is TGTGCCAGCAGCGTCGACAGTTACGAGCAGTACTTC. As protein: CASSVDSYEQYF.

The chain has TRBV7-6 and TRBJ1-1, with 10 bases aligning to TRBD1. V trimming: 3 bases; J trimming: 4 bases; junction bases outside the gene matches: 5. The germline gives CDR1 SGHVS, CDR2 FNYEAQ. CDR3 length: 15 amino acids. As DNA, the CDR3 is TGTGCCAGCAGCTTCCGGGACAGGGGAATCACTGAAGCTTTCTTT. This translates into CASSFRDRGITEAFF.

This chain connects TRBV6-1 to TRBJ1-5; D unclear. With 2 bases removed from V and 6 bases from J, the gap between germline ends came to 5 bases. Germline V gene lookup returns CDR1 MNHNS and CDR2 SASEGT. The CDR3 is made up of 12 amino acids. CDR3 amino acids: CASSESVQPQHF. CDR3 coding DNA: TGTGCCAGCAGTGAATCGGTTCAGCCCCAGCATTTT.

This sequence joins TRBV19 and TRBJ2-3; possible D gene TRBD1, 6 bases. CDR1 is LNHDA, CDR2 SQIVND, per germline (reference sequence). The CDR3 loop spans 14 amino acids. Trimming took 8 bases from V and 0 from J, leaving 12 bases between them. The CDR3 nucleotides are TGTGCCAGTGAACCAGGGGTCAGCACAGATACGCAGTATTTT. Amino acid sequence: CASEPGVSTDTQYF.

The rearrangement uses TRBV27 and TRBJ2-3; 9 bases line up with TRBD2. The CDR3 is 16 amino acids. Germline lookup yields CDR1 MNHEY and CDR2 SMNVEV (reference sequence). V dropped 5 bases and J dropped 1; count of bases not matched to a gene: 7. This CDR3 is CASSPRLAGRTDTQYF. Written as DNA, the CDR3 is TGTGCCAGCAGTCCCAGGCTAGCGGGACGCACAGATACGCAGTATTTT.

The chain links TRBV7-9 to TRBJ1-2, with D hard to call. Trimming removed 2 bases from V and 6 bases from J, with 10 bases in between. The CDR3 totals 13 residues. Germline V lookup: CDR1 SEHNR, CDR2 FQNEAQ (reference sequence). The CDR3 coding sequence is TGTGCCAGCAGCTTACTCGAGGGTAATGGCTACACCTTC. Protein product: CASSLLEGNGYTF.

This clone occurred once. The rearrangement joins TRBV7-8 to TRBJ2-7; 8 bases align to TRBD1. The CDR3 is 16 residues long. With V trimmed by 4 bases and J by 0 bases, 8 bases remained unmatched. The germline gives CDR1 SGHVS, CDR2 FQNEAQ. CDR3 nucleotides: TGTGCCAGCAGCTCCCCGGGACAGGTGGCCTCCTACGAGCAGTACTTC. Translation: CASSSPGQVASYEQYF.

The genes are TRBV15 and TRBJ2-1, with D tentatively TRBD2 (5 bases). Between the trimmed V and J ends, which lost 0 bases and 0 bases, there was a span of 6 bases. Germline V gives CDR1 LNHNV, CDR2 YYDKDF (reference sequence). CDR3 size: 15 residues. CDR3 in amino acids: CATSREGSSYNEQFF. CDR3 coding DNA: TGTGCCACCAGCAGAGAGGGGAGCTCCTACAATGAGCAGTTCTTC.

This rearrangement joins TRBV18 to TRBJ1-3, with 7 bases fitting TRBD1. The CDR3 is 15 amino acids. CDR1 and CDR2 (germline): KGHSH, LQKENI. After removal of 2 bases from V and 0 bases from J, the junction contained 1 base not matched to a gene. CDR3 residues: CASSPAGGSGNTIYF. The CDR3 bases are TGTGCCAGCTCACCAGCAGGGGGCTCTGGAAACACCATATATTTT.

Written as DNA, the CDR3 is TGTGCCAGCAGTGAATACAGGGCTGGGGCCAACGTCCTGACTTTC. Translation gives CASSEYRAGANVLTF. This chain connects TRBV2 to TRBJ2-6; D is perhaps TRBD1 (6 bases). Germline V gives CDR1 SNHLY, CDR2 FYNNEI. This CDR3 comprises 15 residues. Deletions cut 2 bases from V and 2 bases from J, with 7 bases between.

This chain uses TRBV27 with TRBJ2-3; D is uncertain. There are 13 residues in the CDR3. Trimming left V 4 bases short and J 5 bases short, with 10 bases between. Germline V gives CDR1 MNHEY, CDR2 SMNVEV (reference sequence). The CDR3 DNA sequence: TGTGCCAGCAGTTCCTACTCCCTAGATACGCAGTATTTT. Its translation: CASSSYSLDTQYF.

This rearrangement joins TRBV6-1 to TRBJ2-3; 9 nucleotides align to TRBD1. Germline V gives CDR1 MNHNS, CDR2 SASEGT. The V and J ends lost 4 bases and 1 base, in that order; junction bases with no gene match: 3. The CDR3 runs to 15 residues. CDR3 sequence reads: CASSGWTGGTDTQYF. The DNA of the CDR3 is TGTGCCAGCAGTGGTTGGACAGGGGGCACAGATACGCAGTATTTT.

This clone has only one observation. CDR3 in amino acids: CASSLLAGSTDTQYF. The DNA of the CDR3 is TGCGCCAGCAGCCTCCTAGCGGGGAGCACAGATACGCAGTATTTT. V is TRBV4-1 and J is TRBJ2-3, with 9 bases fitting TRBD2. The CDR3 consists of 15 residues. J lost 0 bases, V lost 4 bases, and 2 bases had no gene match. CDR1 MGHRA and CDR2 YSYEKL come from the germline V gene.

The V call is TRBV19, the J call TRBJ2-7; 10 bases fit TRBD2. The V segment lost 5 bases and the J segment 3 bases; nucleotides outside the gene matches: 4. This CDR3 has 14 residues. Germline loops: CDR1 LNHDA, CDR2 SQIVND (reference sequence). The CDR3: CASSPRTSGYEQYF. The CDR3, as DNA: TGTGCCAGTAGTCCCCGGACTAGCGGCTACGAGCAGTACTTC.

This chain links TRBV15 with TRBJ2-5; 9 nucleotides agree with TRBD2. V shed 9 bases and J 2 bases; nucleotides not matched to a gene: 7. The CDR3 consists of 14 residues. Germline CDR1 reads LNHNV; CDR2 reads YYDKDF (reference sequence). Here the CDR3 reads CATGASGAQETQYF. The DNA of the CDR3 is TGTGCCACGGGGGCTAGCGGGGCACAAGAGACCCAGTACTTC.

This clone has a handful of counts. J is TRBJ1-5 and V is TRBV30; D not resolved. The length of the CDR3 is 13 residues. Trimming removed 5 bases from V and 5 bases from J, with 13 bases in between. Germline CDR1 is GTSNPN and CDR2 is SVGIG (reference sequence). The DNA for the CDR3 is TGTGCCTGGGCCCCGGCGGAGCATCAGCCCCAGCATTTT. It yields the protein CAWAPAEHQPQHF.

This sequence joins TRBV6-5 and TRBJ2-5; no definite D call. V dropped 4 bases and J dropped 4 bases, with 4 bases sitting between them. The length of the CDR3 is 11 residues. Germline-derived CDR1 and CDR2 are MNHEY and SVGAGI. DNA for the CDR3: TGTGCCAGCAGTTCGGGAGAGACCCAGTACTTC. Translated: CASSSGETQYF.

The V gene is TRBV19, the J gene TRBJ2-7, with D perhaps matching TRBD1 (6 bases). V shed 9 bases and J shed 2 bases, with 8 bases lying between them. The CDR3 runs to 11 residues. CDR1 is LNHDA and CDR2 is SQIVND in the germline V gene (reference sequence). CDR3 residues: CASGQTYEQYF. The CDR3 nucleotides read TGTGCCAGCGGACAGACCTACGAGCAGTACTTC.

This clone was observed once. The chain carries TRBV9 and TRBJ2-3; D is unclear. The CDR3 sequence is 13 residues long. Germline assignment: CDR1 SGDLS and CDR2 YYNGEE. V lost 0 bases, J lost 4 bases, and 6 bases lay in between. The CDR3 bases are TGTGCCAGCAGCGTAGCTCGTGCAGATACGCAGTATTTT. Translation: CASSVARADTQYF. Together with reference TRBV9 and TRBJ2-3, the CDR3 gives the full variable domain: DSGVTQTPKHLITATGQRVTLRCSPRSGDLSVYWYQQSLDQGLQFLIQYYNGEERAKGNILERFSAQQFPDLHSELNLSSLELGDSALYFCASSVARADTQYFGPGTRLTVL.

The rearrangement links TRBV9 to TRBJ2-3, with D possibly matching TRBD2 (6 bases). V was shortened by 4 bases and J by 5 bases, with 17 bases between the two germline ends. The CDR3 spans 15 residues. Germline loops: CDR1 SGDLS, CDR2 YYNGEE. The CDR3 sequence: CASSTDTSGVDTQYF. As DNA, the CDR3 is TGTGCCAGCAGCACAGACACCTCGGGGGTAGATACGCAGTATTTT.

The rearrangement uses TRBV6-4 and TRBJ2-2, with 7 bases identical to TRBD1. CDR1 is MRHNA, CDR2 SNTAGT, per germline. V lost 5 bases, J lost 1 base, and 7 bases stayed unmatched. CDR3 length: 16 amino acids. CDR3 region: CASSFSGTENTGELFF. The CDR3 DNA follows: TGTGCCAGCAGTTTCTCCGGGACAGAGAACACCGGGGAGCTGTTTTTT.

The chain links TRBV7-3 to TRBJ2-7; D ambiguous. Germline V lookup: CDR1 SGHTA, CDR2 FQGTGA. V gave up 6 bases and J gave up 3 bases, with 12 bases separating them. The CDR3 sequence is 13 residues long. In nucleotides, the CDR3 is TGTGCCAGCAGTGTCACATCAGGCTACGAGCAGTACTTC. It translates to CASSVTSGYEQYF.

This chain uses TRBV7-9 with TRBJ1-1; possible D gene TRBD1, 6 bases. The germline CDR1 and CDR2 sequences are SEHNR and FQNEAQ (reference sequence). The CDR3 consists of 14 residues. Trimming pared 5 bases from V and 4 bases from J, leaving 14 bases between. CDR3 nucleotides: TGTGCCAGCAGCCCGACGGACAGCAGCACTGAAGCTTTCTTT. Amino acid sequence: CASSPTDSSTEAFF.

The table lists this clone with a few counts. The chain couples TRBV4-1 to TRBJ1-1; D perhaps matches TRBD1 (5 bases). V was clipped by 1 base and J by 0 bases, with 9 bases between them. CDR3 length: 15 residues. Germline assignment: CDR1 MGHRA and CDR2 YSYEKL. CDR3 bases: TGCGCCAGCAGCCAAGTCGCAGGGATGAACACTGAAGCTTTCTTT. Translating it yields CASSQVAGMNTEAFF.

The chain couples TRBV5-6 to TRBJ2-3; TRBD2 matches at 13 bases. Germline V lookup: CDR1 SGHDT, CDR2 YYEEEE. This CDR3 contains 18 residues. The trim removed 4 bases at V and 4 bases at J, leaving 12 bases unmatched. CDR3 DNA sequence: TGTGCCAGCAGCCTACTAGCGGGGGGGCCAGGGGGGCCAGATACGCAGTATTTT. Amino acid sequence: CASSLLAGGPGGPDTQYF. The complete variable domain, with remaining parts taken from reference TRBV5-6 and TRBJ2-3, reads DAGVTQSPTHLIKTRGQQVTLRCSPKSGHDTVSWYQQALGQGPQFIFQYYEEEERQRGNFPDRFSGHQFPNYSSELNVNALLLGDSALYLCASSLLAGGPGGPDTQYFGPGTRLTVL.

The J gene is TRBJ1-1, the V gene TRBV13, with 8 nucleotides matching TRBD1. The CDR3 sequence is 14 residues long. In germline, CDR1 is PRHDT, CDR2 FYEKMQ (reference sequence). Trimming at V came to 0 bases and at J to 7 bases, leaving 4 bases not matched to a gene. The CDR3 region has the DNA TGTGCCAGCAGCTTAGGCCTCGGACAGGGTGAAGCTTTCTTT. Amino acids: CASSLGLGQGEAFF.

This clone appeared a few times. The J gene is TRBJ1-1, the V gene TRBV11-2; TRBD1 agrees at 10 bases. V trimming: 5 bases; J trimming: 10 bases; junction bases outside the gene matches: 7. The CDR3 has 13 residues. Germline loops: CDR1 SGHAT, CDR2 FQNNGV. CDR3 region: CASSTRTGGVAFF. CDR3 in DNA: TGTGCCAGCAGCACCCGGACAGGGGGAGTAGCTTTCTTT.

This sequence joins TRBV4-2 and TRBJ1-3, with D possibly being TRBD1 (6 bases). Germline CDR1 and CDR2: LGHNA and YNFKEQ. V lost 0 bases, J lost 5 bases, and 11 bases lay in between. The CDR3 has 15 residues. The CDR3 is CASSQEQGFRNTIYF. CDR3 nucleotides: TGTGCCAGCAGCCAAGAACAGGGTTTTAGAAACACCATATATTTT.

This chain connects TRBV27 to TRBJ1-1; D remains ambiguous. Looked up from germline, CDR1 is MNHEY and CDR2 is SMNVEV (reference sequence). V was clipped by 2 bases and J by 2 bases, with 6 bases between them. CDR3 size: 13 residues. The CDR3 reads CASSLGSNTEAFF. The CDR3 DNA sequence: TGTGCCAGCAGTTTAGGTAGCAACACTGAAGCTTTCTTT.

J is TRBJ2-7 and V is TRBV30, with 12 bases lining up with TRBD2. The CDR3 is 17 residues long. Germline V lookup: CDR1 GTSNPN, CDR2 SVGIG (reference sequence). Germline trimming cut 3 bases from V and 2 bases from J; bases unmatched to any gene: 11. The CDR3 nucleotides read TGTGCCTGGAGAACTAGCGGGGGGCCTTCAGATGCCTACGAGCAGTACTTC. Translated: CAWRTSGGPSDAYEQYF. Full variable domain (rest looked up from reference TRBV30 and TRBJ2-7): SQTIHQWPATLVQPVGSPLSLECTVEGTSNPNLYWYRQAAGRGLQLLFYSVGIGQISSEVPQNLSASRPQDRQFILSSKKLLLSDSGFYLCAWRTSGGPSDAYEQYFGPGTRLTVT.

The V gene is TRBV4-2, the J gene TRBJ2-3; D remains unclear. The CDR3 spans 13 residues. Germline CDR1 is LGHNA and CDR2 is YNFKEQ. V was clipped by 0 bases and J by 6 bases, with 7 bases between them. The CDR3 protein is CASSQEYSDTQYF. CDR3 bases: TGTGCCAGCAGCCAAGAGTATAGCGATACGCAGTATTTT.